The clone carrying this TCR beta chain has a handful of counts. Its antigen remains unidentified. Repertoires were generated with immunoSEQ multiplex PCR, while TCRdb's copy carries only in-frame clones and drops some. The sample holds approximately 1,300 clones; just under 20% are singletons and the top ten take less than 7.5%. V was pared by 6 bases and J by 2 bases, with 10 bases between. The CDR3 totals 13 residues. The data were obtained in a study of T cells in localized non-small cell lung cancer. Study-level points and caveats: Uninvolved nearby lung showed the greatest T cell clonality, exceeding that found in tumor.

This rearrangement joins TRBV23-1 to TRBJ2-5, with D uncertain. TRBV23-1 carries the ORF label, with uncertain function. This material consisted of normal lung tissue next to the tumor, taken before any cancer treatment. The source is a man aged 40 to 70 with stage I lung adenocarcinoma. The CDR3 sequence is CASSRAVQETQYF. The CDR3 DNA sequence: TGCGCCAGCAGCCGGGCAGTACAAGAGACCCAGTACTTC.